This T cell receptor (beta chain) was found in a study of blood T cell repertoires in COVID-19. In the authors' workflow: Estimates of nucleated cell counts were drawn from the amplification of reference gene primers. The repertoire was sequenced with immunoSEQ multiplex PCR; TCRdb's copy has only in-frame clones and lacks some. The V and J calls and clone size come from that table; D and trimming were worked out from the DNA. The sample lists about 280,000 clones; around 85% were seen once. This clone appeared many times. The origin of this receptor is a man over 45 with active or convalescent COVID-19. The sample consisted of peripheral blood.

CDR3 bases: TGTGCCAGCAGCCAAGACCCTACCTCTGGAAACACCATATATTTT. Translating gives CASSQDPTSGNTIYF. V and J are TRBV4-2 and TRBJ1-3, with unresolved D. There are 15 residues in the CDR3. Per the germline V gene, CDR1 is LGHNA and CDR2 is YNFKEQ. V was clipped by 0 bases and J by 0 bases, with 6 bases between them.